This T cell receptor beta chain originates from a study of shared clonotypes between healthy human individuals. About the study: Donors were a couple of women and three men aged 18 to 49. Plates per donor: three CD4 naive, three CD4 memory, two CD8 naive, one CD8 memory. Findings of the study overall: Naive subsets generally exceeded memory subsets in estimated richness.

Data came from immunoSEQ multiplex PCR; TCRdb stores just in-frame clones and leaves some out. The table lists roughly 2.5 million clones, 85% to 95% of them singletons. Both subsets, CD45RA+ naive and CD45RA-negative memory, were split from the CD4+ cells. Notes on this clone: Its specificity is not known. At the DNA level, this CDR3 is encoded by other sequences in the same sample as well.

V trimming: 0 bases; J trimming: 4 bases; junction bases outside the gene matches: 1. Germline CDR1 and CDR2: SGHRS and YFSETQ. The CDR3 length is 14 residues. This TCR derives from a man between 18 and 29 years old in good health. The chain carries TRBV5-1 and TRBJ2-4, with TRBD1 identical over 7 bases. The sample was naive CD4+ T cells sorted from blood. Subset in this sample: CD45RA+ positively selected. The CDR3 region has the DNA TGCGCCAGCAGCTTGGGACAGGGTAAAAACATTCAGTACTTC. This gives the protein CASSLGQGKNIQYF.